This T cell receptor (beta chain) was sequenced in a study of blood T cell repertoires in COVID-19. Germline loops: CDR1 SGHTA, CDR2 FQGNSA. The ends lost 5 bases at V and 8 bases at J; junction bases unmatched: 8. CDR3 length: 13 amino acids. Those enrolled in Seattle joined during active infection and were followed longitudinally afterward. This clone was observed a single time. The assay was immunoSEQ multiplex PCR, and TCRdb's table has in-frame clones only and misses some. The repertoire has 100,000 to 150,000 clones, approximately 81% of them found once; the top ten carry about 6.3%. The J gene is TRBJ1-2, the V gene TRBV7-2; 7 nucleotides align to TRBD1. The sequence came from an older man with COVID-19, enrolled during active disease. The sample taken for sequencing was peripheral blood. In DNA, the CDR3 is TGTGCCAGCAGCGCAGACAGGGATGGGGGCTACACCTTC. Amino acids: CASSADRDGGYTF.